This TCR beta chain emerged from a study of beta chain features in type 1 diabetes. Notes on the study in general: People with Type 1 diabetes carried modestly yet significantly shorter TCRB CDR3s in all four CD4+ subsets.

Concerning this clone: Its matching antigen is unknown.

Reverse transcription of all isolated RNA meant that expressed TCRB transcripts were sequenced. Libraries were prepared by immunoSEQ multiplex PCR; TCRdb keeps only in-frame clonotypes and omits some of them. The sample yields about 160,000 clones, roughly 63% seen once. Averaging roughly 120 mL, one heparinised blood draw was given by each donor. The sequence derives from a man under 40 with type 1 diabetes. Sequenced sample: naive CD4+ T cells from blood.

The CDR3 is CASSLNGAYSNQPQHF. As DNA, the CDR3 is TGTGCCAGCAGCTTGAATGGGGCTTATAGCAATCAGCCCCAGCATTTT. The chain couples TRBV5-6 to TRBJ1-5; maybe TRBD1 (5 bases). Trimming took off 1 base at V and 0 bases at J, with 11 bases between the two ends. Germline V lookup: CDR1 SGHDT, CDR2 YYEEEE. This CDR3 has 16 amino acids.